The 26 T cell receptor beta chains given below trace back to one sample, sequenced in a study of T cells in Graves' hyperthyroidism and ophthalmopathy. TCR beta CDR3 sequences were amplified from RNA transcripts. The study used the HTBI primer set for a first-round RT-PCR of the TCR CDR3. From the multiplex PCR reads, TCRdb called clonotypes with MiXCR, one entry per CDR3 protein. The sample carries about 210,000 distinct CDR3 sequences, 17% recorded once. Specimen: blood. These receptors were obtained from a man aged 45-60 years with Graves' hyperthyroidism.

The table lists this clonotype with many counts. The chain joins TRBV11-3 to TRBJ2-3; TRBD2 agrees at 11 bases. V dropped 4 bases and J dropped 6; count of bases not matched to a gene: 9. Germline V lookup: CDR1 SGHNT, CDR2 YENEEA. The CDR3 totals 16 residues. The CDR3 DNA is TGTGCCAGCAGCTCCGGGACTAGCGGACTTTACGATACGCAGTATTTT. Translated, it gives CASSSGTSGLYDTQYF.

This clonotype was seen at least ten times. V is TRBV5-1 and J is TRBJ2-3; perhaps TRBD2 as D (6 bases). Per the germline V gene, CDR1 is SGHRS and CDR2 is YFSETQ. Trimming left V 0 bases short and J 0 bases short, with 11 bases between. This CDR3 region has 16 residues. The CDR3 loop is CASSLVGGISTDTQYF. DNA of the CDR3: TGCGCCAGCAGCTTGGTTGGCGGGATAAGCACAGATACGCAGTATTTT. Together with reference TRBV5-1 and TRBJ2-3, the CDR3 gives the full variable domain: KAGVTQTPRYLIKTRGQQVTLSCSPISGHRSVSWYQQTPGQGLQFLFEYFSETQRNKGNFPGRFSGRQFSNSRSEMNVSTLELGDSALYLCASSLVGGISTDTQYFGPGTRLTVL.

This clonotype was recorded at least ten times. The chain uses TRBV5-1 and TRBJ2-2; the match to TRBD2 covers 8 bases. Germline CDR1 is SGHRS and CDR2 is YFSETQ. V was pared by 3 bases and J by 7 bases, with 17 bases of the junction left unmatched. The CDR3 contains 18 residues. This CDR3 reads CASSSIFRGRSAHGELFF. The CDR3 nucleotides read TGCGCCAGCAGCTCCATTTTTCGCGGGAGGTCGGCCCACGGGGAGCTGTTTTTT.

This clonotype has ten or more counts. The rearrangement joins TRBV5-1 to TRBJ1-2; perhaps TRBD1 as D (5 bases). This CDR3 region has 16 residues. V was trimmed by 1 base and J by 6 bases, leaving 19 bases between them. CDR1 and CDR2 (germline): SGHRS, YFSETQ. This CDR3 reads CASSLNRGARWNGYTF. CDR3 sequence (DNA): TGCGCCAGCAGCTTGAATCGCGGGGCCAGATGGAATGGCTACACCTTC.

This chain connects TRBV11-3 to TRBJ2-5; D call uncertain. CDR3 length: 13 amino acids. The germline V gene has CDR1 SGHNT and CDR2 YENEEA. The germline V and J ends were trimmed by 7 bases and 5 bases, with 14 bases remaining between them. Here the CDR3 DNA reads TGTGCCAGCACCCTTAGTATCTTTGAGACCCAGTACTTC. Encoded protein: CASTLSIFETQYF.

This clonotype was seen repeatedly, ten times or more. CDR3: CASSFHFDSPGSYEQYF. The CDR3 coding sequence is TGTGCCAGCAGTTTCCACTTTGACAGCCCCGGGTCCTACGAGCAGTACTTC. The chain joins TRBV28 to TRBJ2-7; a weak D match, TRBD1 (5 bases). The CDR3 is made up of 17 amino acids. The germline gives CDR1 MDHEN, CDR2 SYDVKM. Deletions cut 3 bases from V and 1 base from J, with 19 bases between.

This clonotype was counted many times. The chain is built from TRBV28 and TRBJ2-1; 12 bases map to TRBD2. V shed 6 bases and J 15 bases; nucleotides not matched to a gene: 21. Germline CDR1 reads MDHEN; CDR2 reads SYDVKM. This CDR3 has 17 amino acids. In nucleotides, the CDR3 is TGTGCCAGCAGCTCCGCAGGACTAGCGGGGTCCTCAGCTCGGCGGTTCTTC. Encoded protein: CASSSAGLAGSSARRFF. Looking up the rest from reference TRBV28 and TRBJ2-1 gives the full variable domain: DVKVTQSSRYLVKRTGEKVFLECVQDMDHENMFWYRQDPGLGLRLIYFSYDVKMKEKGDIPEGYSVSREKKERFSLILESASTNQTSMYLCASSSAGLAGSSARRFFGPGTRLTVL.

This clonotype showed up many times. The rearrangement joins TRBV6-1 to TRBJ2-5, with 10 bases matching TRBD2. V lost 2 bases to trimming and J lost 2 bases; unmatched junction nucleotides: 11. Per germline, CDR1 MNHNS and CDR2 SASEGT. The CDR3 consists of 18 residues. The CDR3 region is CASSEIPTLAGKQETQYF. In nucleotides, the CDR3 is TGTGCCAGCAGTGAAATCCCGACACTAGCGGGAAAACAAGAGACCCAGTACTTC.

V usage is TRBV5-5 and J usage is TRBJ2-1; D might be TRBD1 or TRBD2, each matching 5 bases. This CDR3 contains 14 residues. Trimming took off 4 bases at V and 9 bases at J, with 17 bases between the two ends. Germline CDR1 reads SGHKS; CDR2 reads YYEKEE (reference sequence). The CDR3: CASSRDLSGIEQFF. The CDR3 DNA is TGTGCCAGCAGCAGGGACCTCTCGGGGATTGAGCAGTTCTTC. The variable domain in full, completed from reference TRBV5-5 and TRBJ2-1, reads DAGVTQSPTHLIKTRGQQVTLRCSPISGHKSVSWYQQVLGQGPQFIFQYYEKEERGRGNFPDRFSARQFPNYSSELNVNALLLGDSALYLCASSRDLSGIEQFFGPGTRLTVL.

As for this clonotype: With a much larger clone just one base away, this may be a read error. The gene calls are TRBV5-1 and TRBJ2-1; D may be TRBD1 (6 bases). CDR3 length: 14 amino acids. CDR1 and CDR2 from the germline V gene are SGHRS and YFSETQ. Trimming shortened V by 0 bases and J by 8 bases, and 12 bases separated the two germline ends. CDR3 sequence: CASSLEQGFDEQFF. The DNA for the CDR3 is TGCGCCAGCAGCTTGGAACAGGGATTCGATGAGCAGTTCTTC.

This clonotype was counted ten times or more. The J gene is TRBJ2-7, the V gene TRBV5-6; D could derive from TRBD1 or TRBD2 (5 bases each). The CDR3 length is 12 residues. From germline, CDR1 is SGHDT and CDR2 YYEEEE. V dropped 4 bases and J dropped 6 bases, with 11 bases sitting between them. CDR3 nucleotides: TGTGCCAGCAGCCGCTGGGGGAGCGAGCAGTACTTC. As protein: CASSRWGSEQYF.

In the case of this clonotype: This may stem from a read error, because a much larger clone lies one nucleotide away. V is TRBV3-1 and J is TRBJ2-1, with a tentative D call TRBD2 (6 bases). The DNA matches TRBJ2-7 better at its end, which makes the J call doubtful. The CDR3 has 17 amino acids. Germline V lookup: CDR1 LGHDT, CDR2 YNNKEL (reference sequence). The CDR3 coding sequence is TGTGCCAGCAGCCAAGAGGGGAGCGGGCGTAGGTACAATGAGCAGTACTTC. Translation: CASSQEGSGRRYNEQYF.

This clonotype has at least ten counts. The chain uses TRBV20-1 and TRBJ1-1; D may be TRBD1 (5 bases). There are 14 residues in the CDR3. Per germline, CDR1 DFQATT and CDR2 SNEGSKA (reference sequence). Trimming took off 3 bases at V and 0 bases at J, with 11 bases between the two ends. The CDR3 nucleotides read TGCAGTGCTAGGGGACCGCCCTTGAACACTGAAGCTTTCTTT. This codes for CSARGPPLNTEAFF.

This chain uses TRBV10-3 with TRBJ2-1; 15 bases map to TRBD2. Trimming took 5 bases from V and 7 from J; bases not matched to a gene: 18. Germline V gene sequence: CDR1 ENHRY, CDR2 SYGVKD. The CDR3 consists of 20 residues. The CDR3 bases are TGTGCCATCAGTCGGTCCGGTCCCGGGACTAGCGGGAGGTCGAGGAATGAGCAGTTCTTC. It translates to CAISRSGPGTSGRSRNEQFF.

The rearrangement joins TRBV2 to TRBJ2-3; D tentatively reads TRBD1 or TRBD2 (5 bases each). V was pared by 2 bases and J by 2 bases, with 17 bases between. CDR1 and CDR2 from the germline V gene are SNHLY and FYNNEI. This CDR3 spans 17 amino acids. The CDR3, as DNA: TGTGCCAGCAGTGAACCAGCCGGGACCCCCCCCACAGATACGCAGTATTTT. It yields the protein CASSEPAGTPPTDTQYF. Full variable domain (missing parts from reference TRBV2 and TRBJ2-3): EPEVTQTPSHQVTQMGQEVILRCVPISNHLYFYWYRQILGQKVEFLVSFYNNEISEKSEIFDDQFSVERPDGSNFTLKIRSTKLEDSAMYFCASSEPAGTPPTDTQYFGPGTRLTVL.

This chain links TRBV5-4 with TRBJ2-1, with 8 positions matching TRBD2. With V trimmed by 4 bases and J by 2 bases, 8 bases remained unmatched. CDR3 length equals 16 residues. CDR1 is SGHNT, CDR2 YYREEE, per germline (reference sequence). The CDR3 nucleotides are TGTGCCAGCAGCGGAAGCGGGAGTTTCACCTACAATGAGCAGTTCTTC. It specifies CASSGSGSFTYNEQFF.

The chain uses TRBV24-1 and TRBJ1-2; tentatively, D is TRBD1 (6 bases). The CDR3 covers 15 residues. Germline V CDR1 and CDR2: KGHDR, SFDVKD. V was trimmed by 4 bases and J by 1 base, leaving 12 bases between them. DNA for the CDR3: TGTGCCACCAGTGACCCCGGACAGAGTAACTATGGCTACACCTTC. It encodes CATSDPGQSNYGYTF.

This chain connects TRBV20-1 to TRBJ1-5, with 10 nucleotides matching TRBD1. With 7 bases clipped from V and 3 bases from J, the junction kept 12 bases outside the gene matches. CDR3 length: 16 residues. Germline V gene sequence: CDR1 DFQATT, CDR2 SNEGSKA (reference sequence). The CDR3 region has the DNA TGCAGTGTTTCATCCGGGACAGGGGATCCCAATCAGCCCCAGCATTTT. It specifies CSVSSGTGDPNQPQHF.

Ten or more counts support this clonotype. The V and J genes are TRBV7-9 and TRBJ1-1; D is uncertain. Deletions cut 0 bases from V and 10 bases from J, with 12 bases between. Germline CDR1 reads SEHNR; CDR2 reads FQNEAQ (reference sequence). This CDR3 region has 13 residues. The CDR3 protein is CASSLAIGEVAFF. The CDR3 bases are TGTGCCAGCAGCTTAGCGATCGGGGAGGTAGCTTTCTTT.

This rearrangement joins TRBV7-3 to TRBJ2-1, with D tentatively TRBD2 (6 bases). Between the trimmed V and J ends, which lost 4 bases and 15 bases, there was a span of 19 bases. The CDR3 extends over 13 amino acids. Germline CDR1 SGHTA, CDR2 FQGTGA. CDR3 DNA sequence: TGTGCCAGCAGCTCCCGACCCCGGGGGACCATGTTCTTC. It translates to CASSSRPRGTMFF.

This clonotype was found many times. V and J are TRBV14 and TRBJ2-5; tentatively, D is TRBD1 (6 bases). This CDR3 has 13 amino acids. Germline assignment: CDR1 SGHDN and CDR2 FVKESK. The CDR3 spells CPGDANYQETQYF. The CDR3 DNA is TGTCCAGGGGACGCGAATTACCAAGAGACCCAGTACTTC.

There are a few counts of this clonotype. The genes are TRBV7-8 and TRBJ1-4, with D perhaps matching TRBD1 (5 bases). CDR3 length: 12 residues. Germline lookup yields CDR1 SGHVS and CDR2 FQNEAQ. V lost 5 bases and J lost 11, with 12 bases in between. This chain's CDR3 is CASSAGRGKLFF. CDR3 DNA sequence: TGTGCCAGCAGCGCCGGGAGGGGTAAACTGTTTTTT. The full variable domain, completed using reference TRBV7-8 and TRBJ1-4, is GAGVSQSPRYKVAKRGQDVALRCDPISGHVSLFWYQQALGQGPEFLTYFQNEAQLDKSGLPSDRFFAERPEGSVSTLKIQRTQQEDSAVYLCASSAGRGKLFFGSGTQLSVL.

This clonotype was seen only a few times. The rearrangement links TRBV28 to TRBJ1-1; perhaps TRBD1 as D (6 bases). This CDR3 comprises 15 residues. Germline V gene lookup returns CDR1 MDHEN and CDR2 SYDVKM. Trimming took off 6 bases at V and 1 base at J, with 15 bases between the two ends. CDR3 DNA: TGTGCCAGCAGAAGTTTAGGAGGGGGGAACACTGAAGCTTTCTTT. Protein product: CASRSLGGGNTEAFF. Variable domain in full (rest from reference TRBV28 and TRBJ1-1): DVKVTQSSRYLVKRTGEKVFLECVQDMDHENMFWYRQDPGLGLRLIYFSYDVKMKEKGDIPEGYSVSREKKERFSLILESASTNQTSMYLCASRSLGGGNTEAFFGQGTRLTVV.

This clonotype was found a few times. The chain joins TRBV5-1 to TRBJ2-3; 16 bases map to TRBD2. CDR3 length: 16 amino acids. Germline V lookup: CDR1 SGHRS, CDR2 YFSETQ. J was trimmed by 4 bases and V by 4 bases; bases with no gene match: 3. CDR3 in DNA: TGCGCCAGCAGCGGGGGACTAGCGGGAGGGCCAGATACGCAGTATTTT. Its protein product is CASSGGLAGGPDTQYF.

This clonotype has at least ten counts. The chain recombines TRBV2 with TRBJ1-1; no reliable D call. Deletions cut 7 bases from V and 2 bases from J, with 11 bases between. CDR3 length equals 13 residues. From germline, CDR1 is SNHLY and CDR2 FYNNEI. This CDR3 is CASKRVTNTEAFF. Written as DNA, the CDR3 is TGTGCCAGCAAGCGTGTTACAAACACTGAAGCTTTCTTT.

This clonotype was observed a handful of times. J is TRBJ2-5 and V is TRBV5-1; D call uncertain. The germline CDR1 and CDR2 sequences are SGHRS and YFSETQ. CDR3 size: 13 residues. The V end was cut by 1 base, the J end by 1 base, with 5 bases between. The CDR3 loop is CASSLLPQETQYF. Written as DNA, the CDR3 is TGCGCCAGCAGCTTGCTCCCCCAAGAGACCCAGTACTTC.